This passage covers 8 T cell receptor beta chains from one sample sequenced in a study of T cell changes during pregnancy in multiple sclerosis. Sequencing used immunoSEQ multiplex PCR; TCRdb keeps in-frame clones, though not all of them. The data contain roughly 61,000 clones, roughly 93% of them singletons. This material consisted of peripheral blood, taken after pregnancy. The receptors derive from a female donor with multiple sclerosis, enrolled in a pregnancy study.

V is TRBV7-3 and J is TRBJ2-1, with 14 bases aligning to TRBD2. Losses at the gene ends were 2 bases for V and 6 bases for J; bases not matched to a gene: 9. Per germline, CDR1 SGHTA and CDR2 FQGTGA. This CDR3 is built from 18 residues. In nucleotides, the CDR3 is TGTGCCAGCAGCTTAGGGGCCCGGGGACTAGCGGGAGTCAATGAGCAGTTCTTC. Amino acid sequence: CASSLGARGLAGVNEQFF.

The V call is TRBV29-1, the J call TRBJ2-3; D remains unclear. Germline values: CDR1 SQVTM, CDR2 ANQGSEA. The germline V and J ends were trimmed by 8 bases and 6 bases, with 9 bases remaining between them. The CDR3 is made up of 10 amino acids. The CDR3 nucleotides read TGCAGCATCTTCCAGGATACGCAGTATTTT. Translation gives CSIFQDTQYF.

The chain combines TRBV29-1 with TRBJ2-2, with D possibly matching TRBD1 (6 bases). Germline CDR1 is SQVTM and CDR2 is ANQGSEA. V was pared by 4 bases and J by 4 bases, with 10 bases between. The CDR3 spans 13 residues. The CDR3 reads CSVAGALTGELFF. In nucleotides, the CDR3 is TGCAGCGTTGCAGGGGCCCTCACCGGGGAGCTGTTTTTT.

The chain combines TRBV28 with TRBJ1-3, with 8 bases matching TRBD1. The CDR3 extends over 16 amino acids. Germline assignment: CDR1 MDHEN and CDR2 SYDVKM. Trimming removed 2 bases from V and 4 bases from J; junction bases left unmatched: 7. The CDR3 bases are TGTGCCAGCAGTTTAATGGGCCAGGGGGCCGGAAACACCATATATTTT. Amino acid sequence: CASSLMGQGAGNTIYF.

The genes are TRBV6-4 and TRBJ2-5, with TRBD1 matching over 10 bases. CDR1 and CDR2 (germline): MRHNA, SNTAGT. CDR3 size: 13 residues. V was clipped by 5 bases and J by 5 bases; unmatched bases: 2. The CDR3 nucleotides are TGTGCCAGCAGTCCGGACAGGGGGGAGACCCAGTACTTC. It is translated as CASSPDRGETQYF.

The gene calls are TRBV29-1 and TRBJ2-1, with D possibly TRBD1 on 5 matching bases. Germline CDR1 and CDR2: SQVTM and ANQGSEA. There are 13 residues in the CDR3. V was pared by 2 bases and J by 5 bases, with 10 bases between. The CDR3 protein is CSVEQGPNNEQFF. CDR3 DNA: TGCAGCGTTGAACAGGGTCCCAACAATGAGCAGTTCTTC.

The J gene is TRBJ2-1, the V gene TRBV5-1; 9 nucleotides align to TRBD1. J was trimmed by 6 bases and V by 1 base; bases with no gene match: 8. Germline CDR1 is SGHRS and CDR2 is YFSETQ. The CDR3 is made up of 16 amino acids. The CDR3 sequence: CASSLTGQGTFNEQFF. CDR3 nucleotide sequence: TGCGCCAGCAGCTTGACGGGACAGGGTACCTTCAATGAGCAGTTCTTC.

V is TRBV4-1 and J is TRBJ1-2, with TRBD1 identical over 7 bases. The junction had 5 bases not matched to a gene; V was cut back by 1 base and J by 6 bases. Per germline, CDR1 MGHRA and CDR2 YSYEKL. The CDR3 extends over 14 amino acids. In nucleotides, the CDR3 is TGCGCCAGCAGCCAAGTTCGGGACAGTGATGGCTACACCTTC. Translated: CASSQVRDSDGYTF.